Following are 21 T cell receptor beta chains from one sample sequenced in a study of T-cell memory formation after mild COVID-19. TCRdb fed the 5' RACE reads into MiXCR, producing one record per CDR3 protein. The sample has 450,000 to 650,000 distinct CDR3 sequences, 20% seen once. Sequenced: PBMCs or a T cell subset sorted from them (not recorded which). Receptor source: an adult woman who had mild COVID-19 (a few samples of this study predate the infection). Cell type and time point are not known.

This clonotype has more than one count but fewer than ten. The chain employs TRBV6-2 or TRBV6-3 and TRBJ2-7; either TRBD1 or TRBD2 may fit D (6 bases each). The ends were cut back, 5 bases at V and 5 bases at J, with 19 bases in the middle. Germline V gene data show CDR1 as MNHEY and CDR2 as SVGEGT. CDR3 length: 15 amino acids. CDR3 nucleotide sequence: TGTGCCAGCAGTCCCGGGGCAGGGGAGGCAAACGAGCAGTACTTC. Protein sequence: CASSPGAGEANEQYF.

CDR3 bases: TGTGCCAGCAGCCAGGGACAGGGGAACAATCAGCCCCAGCATTTT. Translating it yields CASSQGQGNNQPQHF. The chain has TRBV12-3 or TRBV12-4 and TRBJ1-5; TRBD1 matches 10 bases. The CDR3 has 15 residues. J was trimmed by 3 bases and V by 6 bases; bases with no gene match: 5.

V usage is TRBV7-9 and J usage is TRBJ2-5, with TRBD1 matching 8 bases. The CDR3 is made up of 18 amino acids. V gave up 5 bases and J gave up 2 bases; unmatched junction bases: 16. The germline CDR1 and CDR2 sequences are SEHNR and FQNEAQ (reference sequence). CDR3 loop: CASSLLVLDRGPQETQYF. In nucleotides, the CDR3 is TGTGCCAGCAGCCTTCTGGTACTTGACAGGGGACCGCAAGAGACCCAGTACTTC.

This sequence joins TRBV15 and TRBJ1-6; 7 bases agree with TRBD1. The V gene's germline CDR1 is LNHNV and CDR2 YYDKDF (reference sequence). This CDR3 has 15 amino acids. After removal of 2 bases from V and 10 bases from J, the junction contained 8 bases not matched to a gene. The CDR3 coding sequence is TGTGCCACCAGCAGACAAACAGGGGTCCAATCACCCCTCCACTTT. As protein: CATSRQTGVQSPLHF.

The chain couples TRBV27 to TRBJ1-3; no clear D. Deletions cut 6 bases from V and 8 bases from J, with 17 bases between. The CDR3 is made up of 14 amino acids. From germline, CDR1 is MNHEY and CDR2 SMNVEV (reference sequence). This CDR3 is CASSTNGPRDTIYF. As DNA, the CDR3 is TGTGCCAGCAGCACGAATGGCCCACGGGACACCATATATTTT.

In its sample, this clonotype was seen many times. The chain combines TRBV12-3 or TRBV12-4 with TRBJ1-4; tentatively, D is TRBD1 (5 bases). V lost 1 base to trimming and J lost 7 bases, with 10 bases between them. There are 14 residues in the CDR3. This CDR3 reads CASSLGQGTEKLFF. Here the CDR3 DNA reads TGTGCCAGCAGTTTAGGGCAGGGTACTGAAAAACTGTTTTTT.

This clonotype was found a few times. This chain joins TRBV30 and TRBJ2-1; 8 nucleotides align to TRBD2. V shed 4 bases and J 9 bases; nucleotides not matched to a gene: 11. Germline CDR1 and CDR2: GTSNPN and SVGIG (reference sequence). The CDR3 consists of 14 residues. CDR3 residues: CAWTLQRLAGEQFF. The CDR3 region has the DNA TGTGCCTGGACCCTACAACGGCTAGCGGGTGAGCAGTTCTTC.

This clonotype has only a few counts. The chain employs TRBV6-5 and TRBJ2-7; D assignment may be TRBD1 or TRBD2 (5 bases each). V lost 6 bases and J lost 4, with 13 bases in between. Looked up from germline, CDR1 is MNHEY and CDR2 is SVGAGI. This CDR3 spans 13 amino acids. CDR3 amino acids: CASRRTGPYEQYF. The CDR3 DNA follows: TGTGCCAGCAGAAGGACGGGACCATACGAGCAGTACTTC.

The chain has TRBV6-5 and TRBJ2-1; 10 bases fit TRBD2. The V and J ends lost 4 bases and 11 bases, in that order; junction bases with no gene match: 8. This CDR3 is built from 14 residues. Germline lookup yields CDR1 MNHEY and CDR2 SVGAGI. The CDR3 protein is CASSLSGGDPKQFF. CDR3 in DNA: TGTGCCAGCAGTTTAAGCGGGGGGGACCCCAAGCAGTTCTTC.

The V and J genes are TRBV11-2 and TRBJ2-1, with a possible D match to TRBD2 (7 bases). Trimming removed 2 bases at V and 0 bases at J, with 14 bases between. The germline CDR1 and CDR2 sequences are SGHAT and FQNNGV. The CDR3 runs 17 residues. CDR3 loop: CASSLSNGGPSYNEQFF. The DNA for the CDR3 is TGTGCCAGCAGCTTATCTAACGGGGGGCCCTCCTACAATGAGCAGTTCTTC.

This clonotype occurred many times. The V and J genes are TRBV5-1 and TRBJ2-3; D is unclear. Germline CDR1 SGHRS, CDR2 YFSETQ. The CDR3 spans 13 residues. V dropped 4 bases and J dropped 5 bases, with 11 bases sitting between them. CDR3 DNA sequence: TGCGCCAGCAGCCACCCCGGCATAGATACGCAGTATTTT. This translates into CASSHPGIDTQYF.

The chain links TRBV7-2 to TRBJ2-1; a weak D match, TRBD1 (5 bases). The V and J ends lost 2 bases and 7 bases respectively, with 12 bases between them. There are 14 residues in the CDR3. Germline V lookup: CDR1 SGHTA, CDR2 FQGNSA. The CDR3 reads CASSLPGIRNEQFF. The CDR3, as DNA: TGTGCCAGCAGCTTACCAGGGATTAGGAATGAGCAGTTCTTC.

This clonotype was counted a few times. In nucleotides, the CDR3 is TGTGCCAGCAGTGACGGACTAGCGGTATCCTACGAGCAGTACTTC. It encodes CASSDGLAVSYEQYF. V and J are TRBV6-2 or TRBV6-3 and TRBJ2-7, with TRBD2 matching 10 bases. Germline loops: CDR1 MNHEY, CDR2 SVGEGT. The V segment lost 5 bases and the J segment 1 base; nucleotides outside the gene matches: 5. The CDR3 is made up of 15 amino acids.

The chain is built from TRBV27 and TRBJ2-6; 7 positions agree with TRBD1. The trim removed 5 bases at V and 0 bases at J, leaving 13 bases unmatched. This CDR3 is 19 amino acids long. Germline CDR1 reads MNHEY; CDR2 reads SMNVEV (reference sequence). The CDR3 loop is CASSTKRTGPSSGANVLTF. CDR3 nucleotide sequence: TGTGCCAGCAGTACCAAGCGGACAGGACCAAGCTCTGGGGCCAACGTCCTGACTTTC. Together with reference TRBV27 and TRBJ2-6, the CDR3 gives the full variable domain: EAQVTQNPRYLITVTGKKLTVTCSQNMNHEYMSWYRQDPGLGLRQIYYSMNVEVTDKGDVPEGYKVSRKEKRNFPLILESPSPNQTSLYFCASSTKRTGPSSGANVLTFGAGSRLTVL.

This clonotype has just one count. The chain has TRBV19 and TRBJ2-5; D might be TRBD1 (5 bases). Germline V gene lookup returns CDR1 LNHDA and CDR2 SQIVND (reference sequence). This CDR3 is 13 amino acids long. The V and J ends lost 1 base and 5 bases respectively, with 8 bases between them. The CDR3 DNA is TGTGCCAGTAGTATAGCCCAGGGCGAGACCCAGTACTTC. It codes for CASSIAQGETQYF.

This clonotype was seen repeatedly, ten times or more. The J gene is TRBJ2-7, the V gene TRBV20-1; D gene ambiguous. The CDR3 is made up of 13 amino acids. V lost 6 bases and J 2 bases, leaving 14 bases between the germline ends. Germline CDR1 is DFQATT and CDR2 is SNEGSKA (reference sequence). The CDR3 here is CSAIKVNTYEQYF. The DNA of the CDR3 is TGCAGTGCAATAAAGGTGAACACCTACGAGCAGTACTTC.

The chain combines TRBV9 with TRBJ1-1; D gene ambiguous. Germline loops: CDR1 SGDLS, CDR2 YYNGEE. The CDR3 has 15 amino acids. V was shortened by 0 bases and J by 6 bases, with 15 bases between the two germline ends. CDR3 loop: CASSVGKADGAEAFF. CDR3 nucleotide sequence: TGTGCCAGCAGCGTAGGCAAAGCGGATGGGGCTGAAGCTTTCTTT.

This clonotype has just a few counts. The chain recombines TRBV12-3 or TRBV12-4 with TRBJ2-7; D ambiguous. The V and J ends lost 6 bases and 4 bases respectively, with 10 bases between them. This CDR3 spans 12 amino acids. The CDR3 DNA sequence: TGTGCCAGCAGCCCAGTCCCATACGAGCAGTACTTC. Translation: CASSPVPYEQYF.

The chain carries TRBV28 and TRBJ2-5, with D perhaps given as TRBD1 or TRBD2 (5 bases each). CDR1 is MDHEN and CDR2 is SYDVKM in the germline V gene. V was cut by 2 bases and J by 5 bases, with 21 bases left in between. The CDR3 is 17 amino acids. In DNA form, the CDR3 reads TGTGCCAGCAGTTTAATTACCCTCGGGGACCGCGAGGAGACCCAGTACTTC. Amino acids: CASSLITLGDREETQYF.

This chain uses TRBV6-6 with TRBJ2-7; D is tentatively TRBD1 or TRBD2 (7 bases each). Germline V gene data show CDR1 as MNHNY and CDR2 as SVGAGI (reference sequence). V was pared by 8 bases and J by 3 bases, with 17 bases between. CDR3 length equals 14 residues. This CDR3 is CASCRQGGGYEQYF. The CDR3 DNA reads TGTGCCAGCTGTCGACAGGGAGGGGGCTACGAGCAGTACTTC.

The gene calls are TRBV29-1 and TRBJ1-5, with D tentatively TRBD1 (5 bases). The CDR3 covers 12 residues. V was pared by 4 bases and J by 6 bases, with 10 bases between. Germline V lookup: CDR1 SQVTM, CDR2 ANQGSEA. CDR3 DNA: TGCAGCGTTGGGCGCGGGGGTCAGCCCCAGCATTTT. Amino acid sequence: CSVGRGGQPQHF.